This TCR beta chain emerged from a study of CXCR3-negative and CXCR3-positive naive CD8 T cells. The study's findings and limits: Naive CXCR3-negative and CXCR3-positive cells had similar TRBV-TRBJ usage; memory differed. CXCR3-positive naive cells had TRB CDR3s that were more hydrophobic than CXCR3-negative naive cells had.

Libraries of TRB cDNA were made by 5' RACE and carried UMIs. Following a re-call of the 5' RACE reads, TCRdb has one entry per CDR3 protein and lacks DNA. Its listing shows some 150,000 distinct CDR3 sequences. Germline CDR1 SGHVS, CDR2 FNYEAQ. The CDR3 spans 17 residues. Researchers sorted roughly 310,000 cells of each CD8+ T cell subset in triplicate. Notes on this clonotype: Its antigen is not identified.

The chain carries TRBV7-6 and TRBJ2-2; TCRdb calls TRBD2, which cannot be checked without DNA. Sequenced sample: naive CXCR3+ CD8+ T cells from blood. Subset indicated: CD45RO-CCR7+CD27+CD95- naive CD8+ T cells expressing CXCR3 (TNR3+). The receptor comes from a human donor in good health. Some clones in this sample may be carry-over from other donors' samples. This CDR3 reads CASSLTASGANTGELFF.